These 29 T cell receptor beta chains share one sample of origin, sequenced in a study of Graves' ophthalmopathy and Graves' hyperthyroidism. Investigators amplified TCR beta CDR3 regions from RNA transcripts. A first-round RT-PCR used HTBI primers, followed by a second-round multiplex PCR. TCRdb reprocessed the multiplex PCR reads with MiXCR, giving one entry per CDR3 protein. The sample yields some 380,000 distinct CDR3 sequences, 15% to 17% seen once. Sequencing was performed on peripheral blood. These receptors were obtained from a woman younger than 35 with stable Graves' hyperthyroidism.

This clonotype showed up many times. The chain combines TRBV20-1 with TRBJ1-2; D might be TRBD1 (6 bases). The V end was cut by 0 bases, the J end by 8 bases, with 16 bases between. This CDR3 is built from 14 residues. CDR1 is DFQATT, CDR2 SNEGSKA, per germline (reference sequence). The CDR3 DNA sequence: TGCAGTGCTAGAGAAGGACAGATATTGACGGGCTACACCTTC. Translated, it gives CSAREGQILTGYTF.

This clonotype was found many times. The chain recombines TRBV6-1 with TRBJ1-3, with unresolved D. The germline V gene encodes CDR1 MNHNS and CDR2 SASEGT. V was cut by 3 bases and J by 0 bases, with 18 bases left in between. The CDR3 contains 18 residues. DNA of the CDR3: TGTGCCAGCAGTGAGTTCGGTAGGACGCTAGGCTCTGGAAACACCATATATTTT. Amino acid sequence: CASSEFGRTLGSGNTIYF.

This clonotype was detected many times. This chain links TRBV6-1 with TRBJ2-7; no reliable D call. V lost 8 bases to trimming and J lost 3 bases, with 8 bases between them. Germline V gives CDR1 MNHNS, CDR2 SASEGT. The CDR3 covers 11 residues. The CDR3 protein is CASEEDYEQYF. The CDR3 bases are TGTGCCAGCGAAGAAGACTACGAGCAGTACTTC.

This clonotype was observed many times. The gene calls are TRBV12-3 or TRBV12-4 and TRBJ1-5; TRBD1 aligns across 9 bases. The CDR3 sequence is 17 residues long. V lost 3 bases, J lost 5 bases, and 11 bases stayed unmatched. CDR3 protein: CASSFSPGTGRYQPQHF. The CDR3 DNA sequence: TGTGCCAGCAGTTTTTCTCCGGGGACAGGGAGGTATCAGCCCCAGCATTTT.

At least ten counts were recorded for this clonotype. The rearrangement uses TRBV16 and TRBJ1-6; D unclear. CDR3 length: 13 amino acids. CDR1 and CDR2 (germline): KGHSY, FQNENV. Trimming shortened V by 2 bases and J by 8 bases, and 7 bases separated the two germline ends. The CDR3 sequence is CASSQIPDSPLHF. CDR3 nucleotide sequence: TGTGCCAGCAGCCAAATCCCCGATTCACCCCTCCACTTT.

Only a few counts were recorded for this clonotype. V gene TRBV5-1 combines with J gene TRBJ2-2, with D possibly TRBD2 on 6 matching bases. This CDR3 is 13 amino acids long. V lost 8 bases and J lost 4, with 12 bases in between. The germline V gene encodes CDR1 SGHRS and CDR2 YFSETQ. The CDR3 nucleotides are TGCGCCAGTAGGCCGGAGGGCACCGGGGAGCTGTTTTTT. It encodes CASRPEGTGELFF.

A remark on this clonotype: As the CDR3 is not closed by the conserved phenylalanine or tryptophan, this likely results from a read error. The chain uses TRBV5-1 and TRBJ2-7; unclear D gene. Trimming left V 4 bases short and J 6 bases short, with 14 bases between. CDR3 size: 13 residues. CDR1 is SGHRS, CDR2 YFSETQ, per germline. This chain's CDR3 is CASSHLSGSEQYL. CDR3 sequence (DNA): TGCGCCAGCAGCCACCTCTCAGGATCCGAGCAGTACCTC.

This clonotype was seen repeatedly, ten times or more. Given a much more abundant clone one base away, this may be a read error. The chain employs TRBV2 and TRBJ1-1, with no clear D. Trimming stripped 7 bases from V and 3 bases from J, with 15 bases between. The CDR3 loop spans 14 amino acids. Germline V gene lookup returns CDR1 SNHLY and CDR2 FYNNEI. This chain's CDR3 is CASTPGRMDTEAFF. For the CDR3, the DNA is TGTGCCAGCACCCCTGGGCGGATGGACACTGAAGCTTTCTTT. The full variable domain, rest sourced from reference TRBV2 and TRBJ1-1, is EPEVTQTPSHQVTQMGQEVILRCVPISNHLYFYWYRQILGQKVEFLVSFYNNEISEKSEIFDDQFSVERPDGSNFTLKIRSTKLEDSAMYFCASTPGRMDTEAFFGQGTRLTVV.

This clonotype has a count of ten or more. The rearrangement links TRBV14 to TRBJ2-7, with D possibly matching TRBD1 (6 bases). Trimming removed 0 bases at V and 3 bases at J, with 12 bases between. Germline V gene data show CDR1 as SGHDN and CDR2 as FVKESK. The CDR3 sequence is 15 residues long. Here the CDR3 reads CASSQDLGQFYEQYF. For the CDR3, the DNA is TGTGCCAGCAGCCAAGATCTAGGACAGTTCTACGAGCAGTACTTC.

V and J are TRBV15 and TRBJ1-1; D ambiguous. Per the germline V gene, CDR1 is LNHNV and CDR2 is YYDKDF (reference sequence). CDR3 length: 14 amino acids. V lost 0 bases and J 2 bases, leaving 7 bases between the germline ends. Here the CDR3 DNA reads TGTGCCACCAGCAGAGAAGGCCGAAACACTGAAGCTTTCTTT. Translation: CATSREGRNTEAFF.

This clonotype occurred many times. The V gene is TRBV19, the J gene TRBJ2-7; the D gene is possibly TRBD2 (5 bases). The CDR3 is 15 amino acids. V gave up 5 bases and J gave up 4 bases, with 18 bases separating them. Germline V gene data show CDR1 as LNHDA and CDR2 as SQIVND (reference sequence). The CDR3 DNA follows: TGTGCCAGTAGTCTTCGGACGGGGTTAGGGTACGAGCAGTACTTC. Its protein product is CASSLRTGLGYEQYF.

The CDR3 region is CATDLGEQYF. In DNA form, the CDR3 reads TGTGCCACCGATTTAGGCGAGCAGTACTTC. This rearrangement joins TRBV6-5 to TRBJ2-7; D gene unclear. Germline V gene data show CDR1 as MNHEY and CDR2 as SVGAGI. The V end was cut by 10 bases, the J end by 6 bases, with 10 bases between. The CDR3 extends over 10 amino acids.

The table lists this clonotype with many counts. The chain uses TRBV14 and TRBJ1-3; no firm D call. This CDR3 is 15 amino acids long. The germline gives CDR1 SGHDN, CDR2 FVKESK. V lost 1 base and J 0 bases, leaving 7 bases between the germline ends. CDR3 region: CASSQGLSSGNTIYF. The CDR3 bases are TGTGCCAGCAGCCAAGGACTCAGCTCTGGAAACACCATATATTTT.

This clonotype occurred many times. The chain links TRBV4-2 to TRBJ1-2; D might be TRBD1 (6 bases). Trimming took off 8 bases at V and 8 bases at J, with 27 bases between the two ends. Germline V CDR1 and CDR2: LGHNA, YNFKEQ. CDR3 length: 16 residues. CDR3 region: CASLPFGGDEGWGYTF. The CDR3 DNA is TGTGCCAGCCTCCCTTTCGGGGGCGACGAAGGATGGGGCTACACCTTC.

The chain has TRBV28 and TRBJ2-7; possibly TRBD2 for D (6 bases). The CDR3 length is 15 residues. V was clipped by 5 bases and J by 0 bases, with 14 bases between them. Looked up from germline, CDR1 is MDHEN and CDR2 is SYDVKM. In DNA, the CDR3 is TGTGCCAGCAGTGCTTCTAGCGCCAGCTCCTACGAGCAGTACTTC. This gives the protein CASSASSASSYEQYF. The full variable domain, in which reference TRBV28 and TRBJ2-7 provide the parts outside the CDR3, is DVKVTQSSRYLVKRTGEKVFLECVQDMDHENMFWYRQDPGLGLRLIYFSYDVKMKEKGDIPEGYSVSREKKERFSLILESASTNQTSMYLCASSASSASSYEQYFGPGTRLTVT.

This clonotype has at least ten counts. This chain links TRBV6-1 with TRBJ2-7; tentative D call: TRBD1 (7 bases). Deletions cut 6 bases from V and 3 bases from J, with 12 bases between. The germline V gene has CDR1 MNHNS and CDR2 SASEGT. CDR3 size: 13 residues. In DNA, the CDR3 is TGTGCCAGCAGCGGGGGACAGAGCTACGAGCAGTACTTC. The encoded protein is CASSGGQSYEQYF.

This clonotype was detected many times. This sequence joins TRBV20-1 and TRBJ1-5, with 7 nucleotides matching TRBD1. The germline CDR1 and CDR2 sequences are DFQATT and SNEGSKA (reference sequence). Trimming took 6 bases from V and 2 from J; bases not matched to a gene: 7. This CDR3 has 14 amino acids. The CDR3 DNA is TGCAGTGCCAGACGGGACAGAGGCAATCAGCCCCAGCATTTT. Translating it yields CSARRDRGNQPQHF.

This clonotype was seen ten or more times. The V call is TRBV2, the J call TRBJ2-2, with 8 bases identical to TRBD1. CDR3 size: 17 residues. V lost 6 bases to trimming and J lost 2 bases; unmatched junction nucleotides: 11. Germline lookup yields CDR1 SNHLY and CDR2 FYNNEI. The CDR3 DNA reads TGTGCCAGCAGCCGCGAGAGGACAGGGCCTAACACCGGGGAGCTGTTTTTT. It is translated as CASSRERTGPNTGELFF. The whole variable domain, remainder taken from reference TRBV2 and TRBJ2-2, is EPEVTQTPSHQVTQMGQEVILRCVPISNHLYFYWYRQILGQKVEFLVSFYNNEISEKSEIFDDQFSVERPDGSNFTLKIRSTKLEDSAMYFCASSRERTGPNTGELFFGEGSRLTVL.

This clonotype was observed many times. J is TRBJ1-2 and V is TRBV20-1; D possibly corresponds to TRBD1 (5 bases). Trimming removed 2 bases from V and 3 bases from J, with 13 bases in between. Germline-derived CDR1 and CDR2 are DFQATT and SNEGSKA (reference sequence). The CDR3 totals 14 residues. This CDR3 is CSARRGTGDYGYTF. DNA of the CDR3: TGCAGTGCTAGAAGGGGAACAGGTGACTATGGCTACACCTTC.

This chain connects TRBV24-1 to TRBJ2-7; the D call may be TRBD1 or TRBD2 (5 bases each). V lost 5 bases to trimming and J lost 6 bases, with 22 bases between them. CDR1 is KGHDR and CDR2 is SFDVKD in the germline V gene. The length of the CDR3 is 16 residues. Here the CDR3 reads CATSGRRELVRREQYF. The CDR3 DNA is TGTGCCACCAGTGGCCGCAGGGAGCTGGTCAGACGCGAGCAGTACTTC.

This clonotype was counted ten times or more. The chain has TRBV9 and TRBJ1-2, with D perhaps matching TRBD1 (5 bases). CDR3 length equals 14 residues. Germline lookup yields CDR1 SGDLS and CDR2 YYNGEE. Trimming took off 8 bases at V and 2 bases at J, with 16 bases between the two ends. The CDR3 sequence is CASSQAGMNYGYTF. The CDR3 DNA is TGTGCCAGTTCGCAGGCAGGGATGAACTATGGCTACACCTTC.

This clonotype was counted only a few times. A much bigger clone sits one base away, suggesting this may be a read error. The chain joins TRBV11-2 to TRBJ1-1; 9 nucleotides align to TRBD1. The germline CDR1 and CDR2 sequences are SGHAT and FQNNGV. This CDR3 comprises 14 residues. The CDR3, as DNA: TGTGCCAGCAGCTTATATACAGGGGGCACTGAAGCTTGCTTT. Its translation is CASSLYTGGTEACF.

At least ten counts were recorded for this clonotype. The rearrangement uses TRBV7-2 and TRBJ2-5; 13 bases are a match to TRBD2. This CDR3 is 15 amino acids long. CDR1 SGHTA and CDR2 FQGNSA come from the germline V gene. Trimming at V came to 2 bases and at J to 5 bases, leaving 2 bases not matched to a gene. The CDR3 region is CASSLTSGGAETQYF. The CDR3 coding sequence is TGTGCCAGCAGCTTAACTAGCGGGGGGGCCGAGACCCAGTACTTC.

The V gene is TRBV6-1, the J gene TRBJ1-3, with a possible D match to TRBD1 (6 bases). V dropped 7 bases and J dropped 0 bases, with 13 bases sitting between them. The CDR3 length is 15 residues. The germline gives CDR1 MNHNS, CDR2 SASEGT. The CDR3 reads CASTPRTVSGNTIYF. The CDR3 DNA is TGTGCCAGCACACCACGGACAGTCTCTGGAAACACCATATATTTT.

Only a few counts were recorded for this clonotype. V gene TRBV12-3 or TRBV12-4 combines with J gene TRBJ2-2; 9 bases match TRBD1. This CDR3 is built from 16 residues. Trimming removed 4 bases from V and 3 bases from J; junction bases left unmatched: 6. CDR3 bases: TGTGCCAGCAGTTCCCCGGGACAGGGTTACACCGGGGAGCTGTTTTTT. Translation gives CASSSPGQGYTGELFF.

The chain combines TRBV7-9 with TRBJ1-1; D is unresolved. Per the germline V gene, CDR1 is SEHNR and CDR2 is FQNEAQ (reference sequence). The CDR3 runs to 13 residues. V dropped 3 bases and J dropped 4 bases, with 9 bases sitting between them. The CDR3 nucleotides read TGTGCCAGCAGCTTGTTAACGACCACTGAAGCTTTCTTT. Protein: CASSLLTTTEAFF.

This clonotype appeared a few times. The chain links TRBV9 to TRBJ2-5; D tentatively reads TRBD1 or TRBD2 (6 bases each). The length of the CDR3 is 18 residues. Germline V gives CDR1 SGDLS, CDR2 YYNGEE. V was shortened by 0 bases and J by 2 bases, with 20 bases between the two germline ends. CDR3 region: CASSVAGSPRGGQETQYF. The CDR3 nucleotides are TGTGCCAGCAGCGTAGCGGGTTCTCCTAGAGGGGGGCAAGAGACCCAGTACTTC. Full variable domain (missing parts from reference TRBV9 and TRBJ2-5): DSGVTQTPKHLITATGQRVTLRCSPRSGDLSVYWYQQSLDQGLQFLIQYYNGEERAKGNILERFSAQQFPDLHSELNLSSLELGDSALYFCASSVAGSPRGGQETQYFGPGTRLLVL.

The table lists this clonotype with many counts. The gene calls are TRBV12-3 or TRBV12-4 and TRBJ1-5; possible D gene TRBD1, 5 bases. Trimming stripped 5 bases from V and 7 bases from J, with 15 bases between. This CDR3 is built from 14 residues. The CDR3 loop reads CASSPGLEGQPQHF. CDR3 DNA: TGTGCCAGCAGTCCAGGGTTAGAAGGGCAGCCCCAGCATTTT.

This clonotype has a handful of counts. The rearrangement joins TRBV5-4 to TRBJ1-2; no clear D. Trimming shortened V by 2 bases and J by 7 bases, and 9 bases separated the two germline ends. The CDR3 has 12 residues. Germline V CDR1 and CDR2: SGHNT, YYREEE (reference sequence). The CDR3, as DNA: TGTGCCAGCAGCTTCAACGGGCCTGGCTACACCTTC. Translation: CASSFNGPGYTF.